Given below is one TCR beta chain in context. This entry is derived from a study of memory CD4+ T cells and cytomegalovirus serostatus. V gave up 3 bases and J gave up 5 bases, with 12 bases separating them. This CDR3 region has 14 residues. Germline V gene data show CDR1 as MNHEY and CDR2 as SMNVEV (reference sequence). The sort gate was single viable CD3+CD4+CD8-CD45RO+ cells for memory CD4+ T cells. In the authors' methods: After removing out-of-frame reads, millions of distinct TCRbeta sequences remained. This table comes from immunoSEQ multiplex PCR, and its TCRdb copy is limited to in-frame clones, with some not included. For V, J and clone size, that table is used; D and trimming come from the DNA. Of more than 55,000 clones listed, around 86% were seen once; the top ten hold roughly 0.9%.

The material sequenced was memory CD4+ T cells from blood. The gene calls are TRBV27 and TRBJ2-3; D is unresolved. The TCR originated in an adult in good health and CMV-seronegative. CDR3 sequence (DNA): TGTGCCAGCAGTTTGACCGGATCCGGAGATACGCAGTATTTT. Encoded protein: CASSLTGSGDTQYF.